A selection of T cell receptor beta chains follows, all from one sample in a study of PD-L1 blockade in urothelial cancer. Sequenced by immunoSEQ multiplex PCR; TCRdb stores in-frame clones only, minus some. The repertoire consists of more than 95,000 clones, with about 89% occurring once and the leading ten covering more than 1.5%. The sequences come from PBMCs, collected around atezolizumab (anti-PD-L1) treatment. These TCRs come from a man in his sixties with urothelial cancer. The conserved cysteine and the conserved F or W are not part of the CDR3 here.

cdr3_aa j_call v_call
ASSPQGDEQF TRBJ2-1 TRBV27
SVGDRGTDTQY TRBJ2-3 TRBV29-1
ASSLPVGDQETQY TRBJ2-5 TRBV28
ASSVEWGGSTEAF TRBJ1-1 TRBV9
ASSLGTLREQF TRBJ2-1 TRBV7-2
ASSLQGNNEKLF TRBJ1-4 TRBV27
ASSLGGGRGSYEQY TRBJ2-7 TRBV5-1
SVEDRGLGETQY TRBJ2-5 TRBV29-1
ASSLTGGNTEAF TRBJ1-1 TRBV9
ASSLGHRGKNSNQPQH TRBJ1-5 TRBV11-2
ASSTGGIEAF TRBJ1-1 TRBV5-4
ATLREGAPETQY TRBJ2-5 TRBV10-3
ASSSPGLAYGYT TRBJ1-2 TRBV27
ASSPRPLGQPQH TRBJ1-5 TRBV28
ASSSQAGASTDTQY TRBJ2-3 TRBV27
ASRPSRGGAYEQY TRBJ2-7 TRBV5-4
ASSQIAASTDTQY TRBJ2-3 TRBV4-1
ASSLTGGGAAETQY TRBJ2-5 TRBV4-1
ASSEEEDSAYEQY TRBJ2-7 TRBV21-1
ASSATTGANTEAF TRBJ1-1 TRBV7-9
ASCRGTGPGNTIY TRBJ1-3 TRBV7-6
ASSLQGRINTEAF TRBJ1-1 TRBV11-1
ASSEKLAGASDNNEQF TRBJ2-1 TRBV2
ASSSRQGPVSYEQY TRBJ2-7 TRBV13
ASSLGTGPYEQY TRBJ2-7 TRBV4-2
ASKKGQWNEQF TRBJ2-1 TRBV6-5
ASSSPGQAPQETQY TRBJ2-5 TRBV5-4
ASSRDRGRGSNQPQH TRBJ1-5 TRBV19
ASSWGTGPGTGELF TRBJ2-2 TRBV7-7
ASSFRRRVDEQF TRBJ2-1 TRBV7-8
ASSFGTSGTTDTQY TRBJ2-3 TRBV5-1
ASSLPGQGLETQY TRBJ2-5 TRBV11-2
ASETQGAHQPQH TRBJ1-5 TRBV6-1
ASSLYPTGALNYGYT TRBJ1-2 TRBV27
ASSLPGYGYT TRBJ1-2 TRBV7-9
ASSLAGATDSVSPLH TRBJ1-6 TRBV27
ASRQVDTQY TRBJ2-3 TRBV5-1
ASSEGADYGYT TRBJ1-2 TRBV28
ASSQNRGSYNSPLH TRBJ1-6 TRBV2
ASSYRSGLAGGQETQY TRBJ2-5 TRBV28